This is a list of T cell receptor beta chains from one sample in a study of blood T cell repertoires in COVID-19. TCRdb's table, derived via immunoSEQ multiplex PCR, lists solely in-frame clones and lacks some. This sample carries fewer than 300,000 clones, 82% of them seen once, and the ten largest clones take around 2.9%. Sequencing was performed on peripheral blood. The receptors come from a woman aged 18-35 years with acute or convalescent COVID-19. CDR3s include the opening cysteine and the closing phenylalanine or tryptophan. Each record gives: CDR3 protein, CDR3 DNA, CDR3 length, J gene, D gene, clone size, V gene. The D gene is left open where the match is weak. Size is stated for part of the rows, as once, few or many counts, or as a class when the clone is expanded.

CASSGGLDQPQHF | TGTGCCAGCTCGGGGGGACTAGATCAGCCCCAGCATTTT | 13 | TRBJ1-5 | - | - | TRBV18
CASSSGQERSYEQYF | TGTGCCAGCAGCTCCGGACAGGAACGTTCCTACGAGCAGTACTTC | 15 | TRBJ2-7 | TRBD1 | - | TRBV5-5
CATQGVVAGELFF | TGTGCCACTCAAGGGGTTGTTGCCGGGGAGCTGTTTTTT | 13 | TRBJ2-2 | - | - | TRBV6-5
CASSDNYSPLHF | TGTGCCAGCAGCGACAACTATTCACCCCTCCACTTT | 12 | TRBJ1-6 | - | - | TRBV6-5
CASLSWTSPRGDTQYF | TGTGCCAGCTTGAGTTGGACTAGCCCTCGAGGGGATACGCAGTATTTT | 16 | TRBJ2-3 | TRBD2 | - | TRBV2
CASSQIRQEAFF | TGTGCCAGCAGCCAAATTAGACAGGAAGCTTTCTTT | 12 | TRBJ1-1 | - | - | TRBV3-1/TRBV3-2
CASSLRSSGNREQFF | TGTGCCAGCAGCTTAAGGTCTAGCGGGAACCGTGAGCAGTTCTTC | 15 | TRBJ2-1 | TRBD2 | - | TRBV7-8
CASSLVGGAGELFF | TGCGCCAGCAGCTTGGTTGGCGGAGCCGGGGAGCTGTTTTTT | 14 | TRBJ2-2 | - | many | TRBV5-1
CASGETGELNEKLFF | TGTGCCAGCGGTGAAACAGGGGAACTTAATGAAAAACTGTTTTTT | 15 | TRBJ1-4 | TRBD1 | - | TRBV6-1
CASSPESGVHEQYF | TGCGCCAGCAGCCCAGAATCAGGGGTCCACGAGCAGTACTTC | 14 | TRBJ2-7 | - | once | TRBV4-3
CASSPVGRDYEQYF | TGTGCCAGCTCACCTGTGGGCAGGGACTACGAGCAGTACTTC | 14 | TRBJ2-7 | - | - | TRBV18
CASTLTGTGDTGELFF | TGTGCCAGTACCCTAACCGGGACAGGAGACACCGGGGAGCTGTTTTTT | 16 | TRBJ2-2 | TRBD1 | - | TRBV19
CASSRTGQGEAFF | TGTGCCAGCAGCCGAACGGGACAGGGGGAAGCTTTCTTT | 13 | TRBJ1-1 | TRBD1 | - | TRBV7-3
CASSERLAGDLAKNIQYF | TGCGCCAGCAGTGAGAGACTAGCGGGAGACTTAGCCAAAAACATTCAGTACTTC | 18 | TRBJ2-4 | TRBD2 | few | TRBV10-2
CASSPTSGSTDTQYF | TGTGCCAGCAGCCCCACTAGCGGGAGCACAGATACGCAGTATTTT | 15 | TRBJ2-3 | TRBD2 | - | TRBV3-1/TRBV3-2
CASSLGLGDEGDTQYF | TGTGCCAGCAGCTTGGGACTGGGGGACGAGGGAGATACGCAGTATTTT | 16 | TRBJ2-3 | - | - | TRBV7-2
CASSLASGTGEFVEYF | TGCGCCAGCAGCTTGGCCTCGGGGACAGGGGAATTCGTGGAGTATTTT | 16 | TRBJ2-3 | TRBD1 | - | TRBV5-1
CASSIWSSYPNTEAFF | TGTGCCAGTAGTATTTGGAGCTCCTACCCGAACACTGAAGCTTTCTTT | 16 | TRBJ1-1 | - | few | TRBV19
CASSLDGVSPLHF | TGTGCCAGCAGTTTGGACGGGGTTTCACCCCTCCACTTT | 13 | TRBJ1-6 | - | - | TRBV28
CASSLLDSLYGYTF | TGTGCCAGCAGCCTCCTGGACAGTTTGTATGGCTACACCTTC | 14 | TRBJ1-2 | - | - | TRBV11-2
CASTGDSTTREYF | TGTGCCAGCACGGGGGACAGCACTACGAGGGAGTACTTC | 13 | TRBJ2-7 | - | - | TRBV6-5
CASSPTSGTDTQYF | TGTGCCAGCAGCCCTACTAGCGGCACAGATACGCAGTATTTT | 14 | TRBJ2-3 | TRBD2 | - | TRBV6-2/TRBV6-3
CATSDFLGTQYF | TGTGCCACCAGTGATTTTCTCGGGACCCAGTACTTC | 12 | TRBJ2-5 | - | - | TRBV24-1
CASSPPPRRAGEQYF | TGTGCCAGCAGTCCGCCCCCTCGCCGCGCCGGGGAGCAGTACTTC | 15 | TRBJ2-7 | - | - | TRBV27
CASSPRDWNPEQYF | TGTGCCAGCAGCCCGAGGGACTGGAACCCCGAGCAGTACTTC | 14 | TRBJ2-7 | - | - | TRBV9
CASSQEATGRKETQYF | TGCGCCAGCAGCCAAGAGGCCACAGGGCGAAAAGAGACCCAGTACTTC | 16 | TRBJ2-5 | - | - | TRBV4-3
CASSYSTGSPLHF | TGTGCCAGCAGTTACTCGACGGGTTCACCCCTCCACTTT | 13 | TRBJ1-6 | - | - | TRBV6-5
CASSLDRGAKNIQYF | TGTGCCAGCAGCTTGGATAGGGGAGCCAAAAACATTCAGTACTTC | 15 | TRBJ2-4 | - | - | TRBV5-4
CASSLGAVQPNTEAFF | TGTGCCAGCAGCTTAGGCGCCGTACAGCCGAACACTGAAGCTTTCTTT | 16 | TRBJ1-1 | - | - | TRBV7-2
CSASLARSYNEQFF | TGCAGTGCTAGTCTAGCACGGTCCTACAATGAGCAGTTCTTC | 14 | TRBJ2-1 | - | - | TRBV20-1
CASSRARSGGRDEQFF | TGTGCCAGCAGTCGGGCTCGTAGCGGGGGAAGGGATGAGCAGTTCTTC | 16 | TRBJ2-1 | TRBD2 | many | TRBV25-1
CASSSTRGETQYF | TGTGCCAGCAGTTCCACTAGAGGGGAGACCCAGTACTTC | 13 | TRBJ2-5 | - | - | TRBV12-3/TRBV12-4
CASSRDSYNSPLHF | TGTGCCAGCAGTCGGGACAGCTATAATTCACCCCTCCACTTT | 14 | TRBJ1-6 | TRBD1 | - | TRBV6-5
CASSYGLERYEQYF | TGTGCCAGCAGTTACGGACTAGAAAGGTACGAGCAGTACTTC | 14 | TRBJ2-7 | TRBD2 | - | TRBV28
CASSWTGVTDTQYF | TGTGCCAGCAGTTGGACAGGGGTGACAGATACGCAGTATTTT | 14 | TRBJ2-3 | TRBD1 | - | TRBV7-8
CASSRLGRGTDTQYF | TGTGCCAGCAGTCGACTAGGCCGGGGGACAGATACGCAGTATTTT | 15 | TRBJ2-3 | - | - | TRBV28
CASSADRGPYEQYF | TGTGCCAGCAGCGCTGACAGGGGCCCCTACGAGCAGTACTTC | 14 | TRBJ2-7 | TRBD1 | - | TRBV7-2
CASIPPGTDTQYF | TGTGCCAGCATCCCCCCGGGCACAGATACGCAGTATTTT | 13 | TRBJ2-3 | - | - | TRBV6-6
CASSANRGWTF | TGTGCCAGCAGCGCCAACAGGGGGTGGACGTTC | 11 | TRBJ1-2 | TRBD1 | - | TRBV9
CASSHTTGNGYTF | TGTGCCAGCAGCCATACGACAGGGAACGGCTACACCTTC | 13 | TRBJ1-2 | TRBD1 | - | TRBV3-1/TRBV3-2
CASSRDRGSNYGYTF | TGCGCCAGCAGCCGGGACAGGGGGTCTAACTATGGCTACACCTTC | 15 | TRBJ1-2 | TRBD1 | - | TRBV5-1
CASSEGSGSSYEQYF | TGTGCCAGCAGTGAGGGTAGCGGGAGCTCCTACGAGCAGTACTTC | 15 | TRBJ2-7 | TRBD2 | - | TRBV2